These 28 T cell receptor beta chains originate from one sample sequenced in a study of blood T cell repertoires in COVID-19. The repertoire was sequenced with immunoSEQ multiplex PCR; TCRdb's copy has only in-frame clones and lacks some. The table records roughly 50,000 clones, 80% to 90% of them present only once. Sequenced sample: peripheral blood. The receptors here all came from a man aged 50-59 years with acute or convalescent COVID-19.

The chain is built from TRBV6-1 and TRBJ1-5; possible D gene TRBD1, 5 bases. V shed 2 bases and J shed 7 bases, with 15 bases lying between them. This CDR3 contains 15 residues. CDR1 and CDR2 (germline): MNHNS, SASEGT. The CDR3 nucleotides read TGTGCCAGCAGTGAAAGGGTGGGGGGAATCCAGCCCCAGCATTTT. Amino acid sequence: CASSERVGGIQPQHF.

The DNA for the CDR3 is TGTGCCAGCAGCCCGGGACAGGGGGCTTCCGGGGAGCTGTTTTTT. Protein sequence: CASSPGQGASGELFF. This chain uses TRBV11-3 with TRBJ2-2; 12 nucleotides line up with TRBD1. The V gene's germline CDR1 is SGHNT and CDR2 YENEEA. The CDR3 covers 15 residues. After removal of 5 bases from V and 6 bases from J, the junction contained 4 bases not matched to a gene.

The chain couples TRBV28 to TRBJ2-5; 10 positions agree with TRBD1. V lost 6 bases and J lost 4; bases outside the gene matches: 8. The length of the CDR3 is 15 residues. Germline values: CDR1 MDHEN, CDR2 SYDVKM. The CDR3 DNA sequence: TGTGCCAGCAGCATGGGACAGGGGTTTGGAGAGACCCAGTACTTC. Translating gives CASSMGQGFGETQYF.

The chain uses TRBV30 and TRBJ1-2; D uncertain. The CDR3 runs 13 residues. Germline V gives CDR1 GTSNPN, CDR2 SVGIG (reference sequence). Trimming cost V 5 bases and J 2 bases, with 12 bases left between them. The CDR3 sequence is CAWEASVNYGYTF. The CDR3 DNA reads TGTGCCTGGGAGGCAAGCGTAAACTATGGCTACACCTTC.

This clone was counted a single time. The rearrangement links TRBV4-1 to TRBJ2-2; D is unresolved. The CDR3 length is 13 residues. The V gene's germline CDR1 is MGHRA and CDR2 YSYEKL. V was trimmed by 2 bases and J by 1 base, leaving 2 bases between them. CDR3 nucleotide sequence: TGCGCCAGCAGCCAACTGAACACCGGGGAGCTGTTTTTT. This codes for CASSQLNTGELFF.

J is TRBJ2-7 and V is TRBV9; 15 bases fit TRBD2. V gave up 6 bases and J gave up 3 bases; unmatched junction bases: 13. Germline V gene lookup returns CDR1 SGDLS and CDR2 YYNGEE. This CDR3 region has 18 residues. The CDR3 DNA is TGTGCCAGCAACAACGATGATGGGACTAGCGGGAGGAGCTACGAGCAGTACTTC. It yields the protein CASNNDDGTSGRSYEQYF.

J is TRBJ2-1 and V is TRBV6-6; maybe TRBD2 (6 bases). Looked up from germline, CDR1 is MNHNY and CDR2 is SVGAGI (reference sequence). CDR3 length: 14 amino acids. The V and J ends lost 7 bases and 5 bases respectively, with 15 bases between them. Written as DNA, the CDR3 is TGTGCCAGCATGGAAAGCGGAGGGAACAATGAGCAGTTCTTC. It is translated as CASMESGGNNEQFF.

The chain recombines TRBV2 with TRBJ2-7, with 9 bases aligning to TRBD1. CDR3 size: 13 residues. The junction had 7 bases not matched to a gene; V was cut back by 6 bases and J by 7 bases. Germline values: CDR1 SNHLY, CDR2 FYNNEI. This CDR3 reads CASSGQGQGEQYF. CDR3 nucleotide sequence: TGTGCCAGCAGCGGACAGGGGCAGGGAGAGCAGTACTTC.

This rearrangement joins TRBV7-2 to TRBJ1-1; unclear D gene. The V end was cut by 3 bases, the J end by 2 bases, with 10 bases between. Germline V gene sequence: CDR1 SGHTA, CDR2 FQGNSA. The CDR3 is made up of 14 amino acids. The CDR3 loop reads CASSFLTVNTEAFF. CDR3 coding DNA: TGTGCCAGCAGCTTCCTCACAGTTAACACTGAAGCTTTCTTT.

This chain links TRBV30 with TRBJ2-6; TRBD1 is a possible D gene (5 bases). Germline CDR1 and CDR2: GTSNPN and SVGIG (reference sequence). Trimming left V 4 bases short and J 0 bases short, with 13 bases between. CDR3 length equals 16 residues. The CDR3 region is CAWKQGWASGANVLTF. The CDR3 region has the DNA TGTGCCTGGAAGCAGGGTTGGGCCTCTGGGGCCAACGTCCTGACTTTC. Full variable domain (remainder filled in from reference TRBV30 and TRBJ2-6): SQTIHQWPATLVQPVGSPLSLECTVEGTSNPNLYWYRQAAGRGLQLLFYSVGIGQISSEVPQNLSASRPQDRQFILSSKKLLLSDSGFYLCAWKQGWASGANVLTFGAGSRLTVL.

The chain has TRBV5-1 and TRBJ2-7; D possibly corresponds to TRBD2 (5 bases). This CDR3 has 15 amino acids. Between the trimmed V and J ends, which lost 4 bases and 3 bases, there was a span of 17 bases. Germline V CDR1 and CDR2: SGHRS, YFSETQ. This chain's CDR3 is CASSQEVWHIYEQYF. The CDR3 nucleotides are TGCGCCAGCAGCCAGGAGGTATGGCACATCTACGAGCAGTACTTC.

The chain couples TRBV7-9 to TRBJ2-5; 9 positions agree with TRBD1. V shed 0 bases, J shed 1 base, and the junction held 3 bases outside the gene matches. From germline, CDR1 is SEHNR and CDR2 FQNEAQ (reference sequence). The CDR3 is 16 residues long. The chain's CDR3 is CASSLAGQGLQETQYF. The CDR3 DNA follows: TGTGCCAGCAGCTTAGCGGGACAGGGCCTCCAAGAGACCCAGTACTTC.

The chain uses TRBV7-3 and TRBJ2-1; 7 bases align to TRBD2. Germline V CDR1 and CDR2: SGHTA, FQGTGA. With 0 bases clipped from V and 6 bases from J, the junction kept 5 bases outside the gene matches. There are 15 residues in the CDR3. The CDR3 loop is CASSLTGGSFNEQFF. The CDR3 nucleotides are TGTGCCAGCAGCTTAACGGGCGGGAGCTTCAATGAGCAGTTCTTC. The whole variable domain, remainder taken from reference TRBV7-3 and TRBJ2-1, is GAGVSQTPSNKVTEKGKYVELRCDPISGHTALYWYRQSLGQGPEFLIYFQGTGAADDSGLPNDRFFAVRPEGSVSTLKIQRTERGDSAVYLCASSLTGGSFNEQFFGPGTRLTVL.

This clone has more than one count but fewer than ten. V and J are TRBV2 and TRBJ2-3, with TRBD2 identical over 8 bases. This CDR3 has 15 amino acids. The ends lost 7 bases at V and 6 bases at J; junction bases unmatched: 12. Per germline, CDR1 SNHLY and CDR2 FYNNEI. The CDR3 DNA is TGTGCCAGCAACCCTACTCCGGGGGGGCGGGATACGCAGTATTTT. Amino acids: CASNPTPGGRDTQYF.

The rearrangement joins TRBV5-4 to TRBJ1-2, with TRBD1 matching 8 bases. Germline V gene sequence: CDR1 SGHNT, CDR2 YYREEE (reference sequence). CDR3 size: 13 residues. V dropped 4 bases and J dropped 7; count of bases not matched to a gene: 6. The CDR3 reads CASSPDRAPGYTF. The CDR3 DNA is TGTGCCAGCAGCCCGGACAGGGCTCCTGGCTACACCTTC.

V gene TRBV19 combines with J gene TRBJ2-7, with D possibly TRBD1 on 5 matching bases. Trimming left V 4 bases short and J 1 base short, with 5 bases between. CDR1 and CDR2 from the germline V gene are LNHDA and SQIVND (reference sequence). The CDR3 has 12 residues. The DNA of the CDR3 is TGTGCCAGTAGTACAGGGTCCTACGAGCAGTACTTC. Translated: CASSTGSYEQYF. The complete variable domain, with remaining parts taken from reference TRBV19 and TRBJ2-7, reads DGGITQSPKYLFRKEGQNVTLSCEQNLNHDAMYWYRQDPGQGLRLIYYSQIVNDFQKGDIAEGYSVSREKKESFPLTVTSAQKNPTAFYLCASSTGSYEQYFGPGTRLTVT.

This clone was seen once. The chain joins TRBV28 to TRBJ1-6; TRBD1 matches 7 bases. The germline gives CDR1 MDHEN, CDR2 SYDVKM. The CDR3 covers 15 residues. The ends lost 5 bases at V and 10 bases at J; junction bases unmatched: 11. CDR3 coding DNA: TGTGCCAGCAGTCCCGGGGACAGTTTGAGGTCACCCCTCCACTTT. The encoded protein is CASSPGDSLRSPLHF.

The chain combines TRBV5-1 with TRBJ2-3, with 7 bases identical to TRBD2. Germline V gives CDR1 SGHRS, CDR2 YFSETQ. The V segment lost 1 base and the J segment 3 bases; nucleotides outside the gene matches: 5. The CDR3 has 15 amino acids. The CDR3 spells CASSLWEGRTDTQYF. The CDR3, as DNA: TGCGCCAGCAGCTTGTGGGAGGGGAGGACAGATACGCAGTATTTT.

The chain has TRBV7-9 and TRBJ2-7; 7 bases fit TRBD2. Trimming at V came to 7 bases and at J to 6 bases, leaving 6 bases not matched to a gene. This CDR3 is 12 amino acids long. The germline V gene encodes CDR1 SEHNR and CDR2 FQNEAQ (reference sequence). CDR3 DNA: TGTGCCAGCACGGCGGGAGTTGGCGAGCAGTACTTC. Translation gives CASTAGVGEQYF.

The CDR3 DNA reads as TGCGCCAGCAGCTTGGTTCTCGGGATCCCCTCCTACGAGCAGTACTTC. Translating gives CASSLVLGIPSYEQYF. This rearrangement joins TRBV5-1 to TRBJ2-7, with D possibly TRBD2 on 5 matching bases. This CDR3 has 16 amino acids. Germline V gene data show CDR1 as SGHRS and CDR2 as YFSETQ. Trimming cost V 0 bases and J 0 bases, with 13 bases left between them.

V is TRBV29-1 and J is TRBJ2-3; 7 positions agree with TRBD2. The trim removed 6 bases at V and 0 bases at J, leaving 3 bases unmatched. Germline V gene lookup returns CDR1 SQVTM and CDR2 ANQGSEA. CDR3 length: 13 amino acids. For the CDR3, the DNA is TGCAGCGTCTGGGGGGGAAGCACAGATACGCAGTATTTT. Translating it yields CSVWGGSTDTQYF.

The rearrangement joins TRBV28 to TRBJ1-4; TRBD1 agrees at 11 bases. V lost 3 bases, J lost 7 bases, and 4 bases stayed unmatched. CDR1 and CDR2 from the germline V gene are MDHEN and SYDVKM. The length of the CDR3 is 15 residues. The CDR3 here is CASSLIGTGGEKLFF. The DNA for the CDR3 is TGTGCCAGCAGTTTGATAGGGACAGGGGGTGAAAAACTGTTTTTT.

This clone showed up just a few times. In DNA form, the CDR3 reads TGCGCCAGCAGCTTGGTTCAGGGTATCACAGATACGCAGTATTTT. This codes for CASSLVQGITDTQYF. The chain employs TRBV5-1 and TRBJ2-3; a weak D match, TRBD1 (5 bases). The germline V gene encodes CDR1 SGHRS and CDR2 YFSETQ. There are 15 residues in the CDR3. Trimming cost V 0 bases and J 2 bases, with 10 bases left between them. Variable domain in full (rest from reference TRBV5-1 and TRBJ2-3): KAGVTQTPRYLIKTRGQQVTLSCSPISGHRSVSWYQQTPGQGLQFLFEYFSETQRNKGNFPGRFSGRQFSNSRSEMNVSTLELGDSALYLCASSLVQGITDTQYFGPGTRLTVL.

CDR3 bases: TGTGCCAGCAGTCCTAGGGGGGGCGAGACCCAGTACTTC. This codes for CASSPRGGETQYF. The J gene is TRBJ2-5, the V gene TRBV6-6; a weak D match, TRBD2 (7 bases). The CDR3 is 13 residues long. V was pared by 5 bases and J by 5 bases, with 12 bases between. Germline values: CDR1 MNHNY, CDR2 SVGAGI (reference sequence).

This chain uses TRBV2 with TRBJ2-1, with D perhaps TRBD1 (6 bases). This CDR3 is 16 amino acids long. V shed 2 bases and J shed 5 bases, with 16 bases lying between them. Germline V gives CDR1 SNHLY, CDR2 FYNNEI. The CDR3 sequence is CASSEWLQGSDNEQFF. The CDR3 nucleotides read TGTGCCAGCAGTGAATGGTTACAGGGTTCGGACAATGAGCAGTTCTTC. The complete variable domain, with remaining parts taken from reference TRBV2 and TRBJ2-1, reads EPEVTQTPSHQVTQMGQEVILRCVPISNHLYFYWYRQILGQKVEFLVSFYNNEISEKSEIFDDQFSVERPDGSNFTLKIRSTKLEDSAMYFCASSEWLQGSDNEQFFGPGTRLTVL.

The rearrangement uses TRBV28 and TRBJ2-7, with D possibly being TRBD1 (6 bases). Germline-derived CDR1 and CDR2 are MDHEN and SYDVKM. The CDR3 contains 12 residues. V lost 5 bases to trimming and J lost 2 bases, with 7 bases between them. The CDR3 DNA is TGTGCCAGCAGTACAGGGACCTACGAGCAGTACTTC. Translated: CASSTGTYEQYF.

The rearrangement uses TRBV19 and TRBJ2-3; 7 nucleotides agree with TRBD1. The CDR3 extends over 15 amino acids. Germline V gene data show CDR1 as LNHDA and CDR2 as SQIVND (reference sequence). The junction had 6 bases not matched to a gene; V was cut back by 3 bases and J by 3 bases. This CDR3 reads CASSISGQETDTQYF. The CDR3 DNA sequence: TGTGCCAGTAGTATCTCCGGACAGGAAACAGATACGCAGTATTTT.

The chain recombines TRBV2 with TRBJ2-5, with D tentatively TRBD2 (6 bases). V lost 0 bases, J lost 4 bases, and 12 bases lay in between. The CDR3 consists of 15 residues. Germline V lookup: CDR1 SNHLY, CDR2 FYNNEI. The CDR3 protein is CASSEAPGVIETQYF. CDR3 bases: TGTGCCAGCAGTGAAGCGCCGGGGGTGATAGAGACCCAGTACTTC.